The 8 T cell receptor beta chains below were found in one sample sequenced in a study of blood T cells in healthy people across ages. Combining a sample-barcoded 5' primer with a J-beta primer mix, a second PCR ran for roughly 6 to 11 cycles. TCRdb re-called the 5' RACE reads with MiXCR, one entry per CDR3 protein. The table includes about 770,000 distinct CDR3 sequences, around 42% detected once. The sample comprised blood. These receptors all stem from a man between 60 and 75 years old in good health.

This clonotype was observed a handful of times. This CDR3 reads CASSQGSVYGYTF. In DNA form, the CDR3 reads TGTGCCAGCAGCCAGGGGTCGGTCTATGGCTACACCTTC. V gene TRBV11-3 combines with J gene TRBJ1-2; TRBD1 might be the D (6 bases). V lost 5 bases and J 4 bases, leaving 11 bases between the germline ends. This CDR3 comprises 13 residues. Per the germline V gene, CDR1 is SGHNT and CDR2 is YENEEA.

As regards this clonotype: Mismatch with germline at one junction end may stem from a read error. This chain links TRBV4-3 with TRBJ2-1, with TRBD2 identical over 8 bases. Per the germline V gene, CDR1 is LGHNA and CDR2 is YSLEER. The length of the CDR3 is 18 residues. The CDR3 here is CASSQVLGGGISYNERFF. The CDR3 nucleotides are TGCGCCAGCAGCCAAGTTCTTGGCGGGGGGATCTCCTACAATGAGCGGTTCTTC.

This chain connects TRBV25-1 to TRBJ2-3; D gene ambiguous. Germline CDR1 MGHDK, CDR2 SYGVNS. V was clipped by 2 bases and J by 0 bases, with 6 bases between them. This CDR3 contains 14 residues. CDR3 protein: CASSEVSSTDTQYF. The CDR3 DNA reads TGTGCCAGCAGTGAAGTCAGTAGCACAGATACGCAGTATTTT.

In its sample, this clonotype was seen a few times. V usage is TRBV12-3 or TRBV12-4 and J usage is TRBJ1-5; D is unresolved. The CDR3 spans 13 residues. V was cut by 7 bases and J by 0 bases, with 7 bases left in between. The CDR3 sequence: CASTLGSNQPQHF. As DNA, the CDR3 is TGTGCCAGCACCTTGGGTAGCAATCAGCCCCAGCATTTT.

This clonotype was seen just once. CDR3 amino acids: CASSSTSGGPSRPNEQFF. DNA of the CDR3: TGCGCCAGCAGCTCGACTAGCGGGGGCCCGTCTCGTCCCAATGAGCAGTTCTTC. The chain links TRBV5-1 to TRBJ2-1, with 12 positions matching TRBD2. The CDR3 totals 18 residues. CDR1 is SGHRS, CDR2 YFSETQ, per germline. The junction had 13 bases not matched to a gene; V was cut back by 3 bases and J by 6 bases.

This clonotype was detected a few times. The CDR3, as DNA: TGTGCCAGCTCTCTCCAGGGAACCCTCACAGATACGCAGTATTTT. This gives the protein CASSLQGTLTDTQYF. V usage is TRBV13 and J usage is TRBJ2-3; D possibly corresponds to TRBD1 (5 bases). The germline V gene has CDR1 PRHDT and CDR2 FYEKMQ (reference sequence). Trimming took off 8 bases at V and 2 bases at J, with 17 bases between the two ends. The CDR3 runs to 15 residues.

Concerning this clonotype itself: Being one base from a much bigger clone, this may be a read error. J is TRBJ2-1 and V is TRBV24-1, with TRBD2 as a possible D gene (5 bases). The J call is doubtful: the DNA matches TRBJ2-7 better. The CDR3 spans 14 residues. CDR1 and CDR2 from the germline V gene are KGHDR and SFDVKD. CDR3 protein: CATSDPGNNNEQYF. In DNA, the CDR3 is TGTGCCACCAGTGATCCCGGGAATAACAATGAGCAGTACTTC.

The V and J genes are TRBV14 and TRBJ2-3; 13 nucleotides agree with TRBD2. This CDR3 comprises 15 residues. The V gene's germline CDR1 is SGHDN and CDR2 FVKESK. Trimming removed 4 bases from V and 4 bases from J; junction bases left unmatched: 2. The CDR3 spells CASSLGTSGADTQYF. The CDR3 nucleotides are TGTGCCAGCAGCCTTGGGACTAGCGGGGCAGATACGCAGTATTTT.